What follows are 9 T cell receptor beta chains derived from one specimen sequenced in a study of human T cells and chemical hapten exposure. The study's library attached unique molecular identifiers to single cDNA molecules. TCRdb reprocessed the reads via MiXCR and lists one record per CDR3 protein. The sample carries over 150 distinct CDR3 sequences, approximately 50% recorded once. Treatment of the sample: therapeutic diphenylcyclopropenone sensitization with weekly scalp DPC. Sample: whole blood, taken before DPC sensitization or 2, 6, or about 24 weeks after (not recorded which). Receptors originate from an adult with alopecia areata. Some clones in this sample may be carry-over from other donors' samples. This table probably holds off-target reads from a library built for another chain.

The V and J genes are TRBV12-3 or TRBV12-4 and TRBJ1-5, with D possibly being TRBD1 (6 bases). V shed 4 bases and J shed 7 bases, with 17 bases lying between them. This CDR3 has 15 amino acids. CDR3 protein: CASSSEQGKEQPQHF. CDR3 bases: TGTGCCAGCAGTTCGGAACAGGGCAAGGAGCAGCCCCAGCATTTT.

The chain has TRBV24-1 and TRBJ2-3, with no clear D. The germline CDR1 and CDR2 sequences are KGHDR and SFDVKD. The CDR3 spans 13 residues. The V end lost 6 bases, the J end lost 5 bases, and 11 bases lay between the germline ends. CDR3 region: CATSSSTEDTQYF. CDR3 DNA sequence: TGTGCCACCAGTTCCTCGACCGAAGATACGCAGTATTTT.

The CDR3 DNA follows: TGTGCCAGTAGTATCTCACTTAGGACAGGGCGGAATGAGCAGTTCTTC. Encoded protein: CASSISLRTGRNEQFF. The chain combines TRBV19 with TRBJ2-1; 8 nucleotides agree with TRBD1. The ends lost 3 bases at V and 7 bases at J; junction bases unmatched: 11. Germline V lookup: CDR1 LNHDA, CDR2 SQIVND (reference sequence). This CDR3 comprises 16 residues.

The chain recombines TRBV28 with TRBJ2-7; D gene uncertain. V lost 4 bases, J lost 3 bases, and 4 bases lay in between. The CDR3 sequence is 11 residues long. CDR1 and CDR2 (germline): MDHEN, SYDVKM. CDR3 DNA: TGTGCCAGCAGTTCTCTCTACGAGCAGTACTTC. Translating it yields CASSSLYEQYF. Full variable domain (remainder filled in from reference TRBV28 and TRBJ2-7): DVKVTQSSRYLVKRTGEKVFLECVQDMDHENMFWYRQDPGLGLRLIYFSYDVKMKEKGDIPEGYSVSREKKERFSLILESASTNQTSMYLCASSSLYEQYFGPGTRLTVT.

The V call is TRBV5-1, the J call TRBJ1-6; D possibly corresponds to TRBD1 (5 bases). CDR1 SGHRS and CDR2 YFSETQ come from the germline V gene. Trimming left V 4 bases short and J 8 bases short, with 13 bases between. This CDR3 contains 14 residues. The CDR3 sequence is CASSPDGADSPLHF. CDR3 sequence (DNA): TGCGCCAGCAGCCCGGACGGGGCTGATTCACCCCTCCACTTT. The full variable domain, with the rest looked up from reference TRBV5-1 and TRBJ1-6, is KAGVTQTPRYLIKTRGQQVTLSCSPISGHRSVSWYQQTPGQGLQFLFEYFSETQRNKGNFPGRFSGRQFSNSRSEMNVSTLELGDSALYLCASSPDGADSPLHFGNGTRLTVT.

The chain carries TRBV10-2 and TRBJ2-3, with unresolved D. Germline assignment: CDR1 WSHSY and CDR2 SAAADI. V was pared by 4 bases and J by 0 bases, with 8 bases between. The CDR3 consists of 14 residues. The CDR3 DNA sequence: TGCGCCAGCAGTGTCGGCTCTAGCACAGATACGCAGTATTTT. Its protein is CASSVGSSTDTQYF.

This clonotype was observed a handful of times. The chain carries TRBV28 and TRBJ1-1; weak D call: TRBD1 (5 bases). CDR3 length: 12 amino acids. Germline values: CDR1 MDHEN, CDR2 SYDVKM. V was pared by 3 bases and J by 8 bases, with 10 bases between. This CDR3 is CASSFYRTEAFF. The CDR3 nucleotides read TGTGCCAGCAGTTTTTACAGGACCGAAGCTTTCTTT.

This chain links TRBV7-2 with TRBJ2-5; D is perhaps TRBD1 (5 bases). The CDR3 contains 16 residues. Germline values: CDR1 SGHTA, CDR2 FQGNSA. Deletions cut 5 bases from V and 0 bases from J, with 16 bases between. CDR3 in DNA: TGTGCCAGCAGCCGCGACAGAAACCAAAACCAAGAGACCCAGTACTTC. It translates to CASSRDRNQNQETQYF.

The V call is TRBV12-3 or TRBV12-4, the J call TRBJ2-3; no clear D. CDR3 size: 14 residues. The V and J ends lost 4 bases and 4 bases respectively, with 12 bases between them. CDR3 residues: CASSSSSQADTQYF. CDR3 DNA: TGTGCCAGCAGTTCCTCGAGTCAGGCAGATACGCAGTATTTT.